The 20 T cell receptor beta chains in this list originate from one sample, sequenced in a study of blood T cells in healthy people across ages (dated by TCRdb to 2013 to 2016). The library came from 5' RACE. These reads were obtained on an Illumina HiSeq 2500. A second roughly 6 to 12 cycle PCR used a sample-barcoded 5' primer and a J-beta primer mix. The public reads were reanalyzed by TCRdb: fastp trimming at Q25, MiXCR alignment, in-frame beta chains only. A single entry per CDR3 protein holds the most common genes and DNA from its merged rows. The sample has 1.4 million or so distinct CDR3 sequences on record, roughly 43% of them singletons. The ten largest clones represent just over 4% of the sample. Sequencing was performed on blood. The receptors were sampled from a woman under 30 in good health.

This clonotype turned up a few times. The V gene is TRBV6-2 or TRBV6-3, the J gene TRBJ2-3, with a possible D match to TRBD1 (5 bases). CDR1 MNHEY and CDR2 SVGEGT come from the germline V gene. Trimming stripped 4 bases from V and 9 bases from J, with 17 bases between. There are 14 residues in the CDR3. The DNA for the CDR3 is TGTGCCAGCAGTTCAGACAGAGGCCTTCGAACGCAGTATTTT. Translation gives CASSSDRGLRTQYF.

This chain connects TRBV20-1 to TRBJ2-7; no clear D. V was trimmed by 3 bases and J by 2 bases, leaving 11 bases between them. There are 13 residues in the CDR3. The germline gives CDR1 DFQATT, CDR2 SNEGSKA (reference sequence). The CDR3 reads CSASRGVAYEQYF. In nucleotides, the CDR3 is TGCAGTGCTAGTCGCGGAGTTGCCTACGAGCAGTACTTC.

This clonotype was picked up a small number of times. The chain recombines TRBV6-5 with TRBJ2-7; D call uncertain. Germline V gives CDR1 MNHEY, CDR2 SVGAGI. V dropped 2 bases and J dropped 2 bases, with 13 bases sitting between them. The CDR3 loop spans 15 amino acids. For the CDR3, the DNA is TGTGCCAGCAGTTACGGCGCCCTAAACGCCTACGAGCAGTACTTC. Its translation: CASSYGALNAYEQYF.

This clonotype was seen a few times. This chain uses TRBV7-2 with TRBJ2-3, with TRBD2 matching over 9 bases. Per germline, CDR1 SGHTA and CDR2 FQGNSA. J lost 0 bases, V lost 7 bases, and 11 bases had no gene match. The CDR3 sequence is 17 residues long. The CDR3 spells CASMLTASGTSTDTQYF. The CDR3 nucleotides are TGTGCCAGCATGCTGACGGCTAGCGGGACTAGCACAGATACGCAGTATTTT.

This clonotype was found a few times. The chain is built from TRBV7-2 and TRBJ1-3; possibly TRBD1 for D (5 bases). Trimming removed 1 base at V and 0 bases at J, with 10 bases between. The CDR3 has 16 amino acids. Germline CDR1 reads SGHTA; CDR2 reads FQGNSA. The CDR3 loop is CASSLDTGFSGNTIYF. The CDR3 DNA sequence: TGTGCCAGCAGCTTAGATACAGGCTTCTCTGGAAACACCATATATTTT. The whole variable domain, filled in from reference TRBV7-2 and TRBJ1-3, reads GAGVSQSPSNKVTEKGKDVELRCDPISGHTALYWYRQSLGQGLEFLIYFQGNSAPDKSGLPSDRFSAERTGGSVSTLTIQRTQQEDSAVYLCASSLDTGFSGNTIYFGEGSWLTVV.

V gene TRBV29-1 combines with J gene TRBJ1-2; D not certain. This CDR3 spans 15 amino acids. CDR1 is SQVTM, CDR2 ANQGSEA, per germline. V gave up 5 bases and J gave up 1 base, with 17 bases separating them. In DNA form, the CDR3 reads TGCAGCGTTCCCCTCACAGACGGTTTTAACTATGGCTACACCTTC. This gives the protein CSVPLTDGFNYGYTF.

This clonotype was recorded only once. Compared with germline, one end of the junction differs, possibly owing to a read error. V gene TRBV25-1 combines with J gene TRBJ2-7; D is perhaps TRBD1 (5 bases). Germline CDR1 reads MGHDK; CDR2 reads SYGVNS. The CDR3 length is 14 residues. The CDR3 nucleotides read TGTGCCAGCAGTGAGGTGATGGGGCCCTACGAGCAGGACTTC. It codes for CASSEVMGPYEQDF.

This chain links TRBV9 with TRBJ2-4; perhaps TRBD2 as D (6 bases). The CDR3 length is 15 residues. Per germline, CDR1 SGDLS and CDR2 YYNGEE. V was pared by 3 bases and J by 13 bases, with 23 bases between. The CDR3, as DNA: TGTGCCAGCAGCGCTTATGGGGACTTTTACAATGAGCAGTACTTC. Residues: CASSAYGDFYNEQYF.

The CDR3 loop reads CASSQVSGGSTWADTQYF. CDR3 DNA: TGCGCCAGCAGCCAAGTCTCAGGGGGGTCCACTTGGGCAGATACGCAGTATTTT. The rearrangement joins TRBV4-3 to TRBJ2-3; TRBD1 might be the D (7 bases). Trimming stripped 1 base from V and 4 bases from J, with 21 bases between. Germline V gene data show CDR1 as LGHNA and CDR2 as YSLEER. This CDR3 is built from 18 residues.

This clonotype was recorded a few times. The chain joins TRBV2 to TRBJ1-5, with TRBD1 as a possible D gene (6 bases). The CDR3 is made up of 15 amino acids. V shed 3 bases and J shed 7 bases, with 16 bases lying between them. CDR1 is SNHLY and CDR2 is FYNNEI in the germline V gene. The CDR3 nucleotides read TGTGCCAGCAGTGACCCCCTACAGGGTTACCAGCCCCAGCATTTT. As protein: CASSDPLQGYQPQHF.

The V and J genes are TRBV30 and TRBJ2-5; unclear D gene. The germline gives CDR1 GTSNPN, CDR2 SVGIG (reference sequence). The CDR3 covers 14 residues. The V end was cut by 4 bases, the J end by 2 bases, with 14 bases between. The CDR3 DNA follows: TGTGCCTGGAATAGGTTCTCCTCACAAGAGACCCAGTACTTC. This codes for CAWNRFSSQETQYF.

The rearrangement joins TRBV12-3 or TRBV12-4 to TRBJ1-2, with D tentatively TRBD1 (6 bases). The V end was cut by 1 base, the J end by 3 bases, with 9 bases between. The CDR3 runs 14 residues. The CDR3 protein is CASSLGGPDYGYTF. CDR3 DNA sequence: TGTGCCAGCAGTTTAGGGGGGCCGGACTATGGCTACACCTTC.

The V and J genes are TRBV5-1 and TRBJ1-2, with TRBD1 matching over 11 bases. V shed 4 bases and J 4 bases; nucleotides not matched to a gene: 6. Germline CDR1 reads SGHRS; CDR2 reads YFSETQ. CDR3 length equals 15 residues. CDR3 protein: CASSPWTGGSYGYTF. As DNA, the CDR3 is TGCGCCAGCAGCCCATGGACAGGGGGCTCCTATGGCTACACCTTC.

This clonotype was counted at least ten times. The gene calls are TRBV4-1 and TRBJ2-5; tentative D call: TRBD1 (5 bases). The germline V and J ends were trimmed by 2 bases and 3 bases, with 7 bases remaining between them. CDR1 and CDR2 (germline): MGHRA, YSYEKL. This CDR3 contains 13 residues. The chain's CDR3 is CASSQQGEETQYF. CDR3 bases: TGCGCCAGCAGCCAACAGGGTGAAGAGACCCAGTACTTC.

The chain has TRBV20-1 and TRBJ1-4, with unresolved D. The V end lost 6 bases, the J end lost 5 bases, and 13 bases lay between the germline ends. Germline lookup yields CDR1 DFQATT and CDR2 SNEGSKA (reference sequence). The CDR3 totals 13 residues. The CDR3 nucleotides read TGCAGTGCCCCCGGGCCCTCAAATGAAAAACTGTTTTTT. As protein: CSAPGPSNEKLFF.

This clonotype has only a few counts. The V call is TRBV4-1, the J call TRBJ2-7; D is unresolved. V was clipped by 1 base and J by 2 bases, with 6 bases between them. Germline V CDR1 and CDR2: MGHRA, YSYEKL. This CDR3 is built from 13 residues. This chain's CDR3 is CASSQAEAYEQYF. The CDR3 nucleotides are TGCGCCAGCAGCCAAGCAGAAGCCTACGAGCAGTACTTC.

This chain connects TRBV29-1 to TRBJ2-7; 10 bases are a match to TRBD1. The V segment lost 6 bases and the J segment 3 bases; nucleotides outside the gene matches: 5. Germline V lookup: CDR1 SQVTM, CDR2 ANQGSEA. This CDR3 has 13 amino acids. CDR3 protein: CSVGWTGGYEQYF. CDR3 coding DNA: TGCAGCGTGGGTTGGACAGGGGGCTACGAGCAGTACTTC.

The chain joins TRBV5-6 to TRBJ2-1; the match to TRBD2 covers 7 bases. CDR3 length: 14 amino acids. Germline V CDR1 and CDR2: SGHDT, YYEEEE. Trimming removed 5 bases from V and 2 bases from J; junction bases left unmatched: 4. The chain's CDR3 is CASSKGLTYNEQFF. CDR3 sequence (DNA): TGTGCCAGCAGTAAGGGACTAACCTACAATGAGCAGTTCTTC.

J is TRBJ1-1 and V is TRBV2, with unresolved D. Germline loops: CDR1 SNHLY, CDR2 FYNNEI. The V and J ends lost 6 bases and 2 bases respectively, with 16 bases between them. The CDR3 is 15 amino acids. CDR3 sequence: CASRASQVTNTEAFF. CDR3 bases: TGTGCCAGCAGAGCAAGTCAAGTCACTAACACTGAAGCTTTCTTT.

About this clonotype: The germline gene is not matched at one end of the junction; a read error may be the cause. The chain is built from TRBV27 and TRBJ1-2, with no clear D. Germline lookup yields CDR1 MNHEY and CDR2 SMNVEV (reference sequence). This CDR3 spans 12 amino acids. CDR3 in amino acids: CASRGINYGYSF. The CDR3 nucleotides are TGTGCCAGCAGAGGGATTAACTATGGCTACTCCTTC.